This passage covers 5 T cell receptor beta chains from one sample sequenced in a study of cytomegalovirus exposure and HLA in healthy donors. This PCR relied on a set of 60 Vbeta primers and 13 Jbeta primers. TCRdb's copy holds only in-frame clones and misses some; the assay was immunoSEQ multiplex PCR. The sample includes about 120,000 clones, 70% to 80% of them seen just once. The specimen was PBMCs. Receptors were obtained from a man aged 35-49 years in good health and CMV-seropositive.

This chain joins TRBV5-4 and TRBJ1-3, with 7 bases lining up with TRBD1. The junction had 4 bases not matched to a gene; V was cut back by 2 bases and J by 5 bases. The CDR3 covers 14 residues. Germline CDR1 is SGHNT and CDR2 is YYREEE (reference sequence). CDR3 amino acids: CASSFGTARNTIYF. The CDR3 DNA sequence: TGTGCCAGCAGCTTCGGGACAGCTAGAAACACCATATATTTT.

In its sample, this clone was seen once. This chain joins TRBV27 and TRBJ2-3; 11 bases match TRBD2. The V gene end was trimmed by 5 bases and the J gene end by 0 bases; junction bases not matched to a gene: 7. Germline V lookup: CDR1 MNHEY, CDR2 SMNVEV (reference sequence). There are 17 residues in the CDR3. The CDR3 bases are TGTGCCAGCAGTGGGCTAGCGGGAGGCCATAGCACAGATACGCAGTATTTT. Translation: CASSGLAGGHSTDTQYF.

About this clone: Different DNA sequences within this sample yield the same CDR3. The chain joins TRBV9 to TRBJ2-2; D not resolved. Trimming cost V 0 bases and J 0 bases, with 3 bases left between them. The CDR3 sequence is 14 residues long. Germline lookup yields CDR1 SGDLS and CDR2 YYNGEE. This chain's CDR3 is CASSVGANTGELFF. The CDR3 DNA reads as TGTGCCAGCAGCGTAGGAGCGAACACCGGGGAGCTGTTTTTT.

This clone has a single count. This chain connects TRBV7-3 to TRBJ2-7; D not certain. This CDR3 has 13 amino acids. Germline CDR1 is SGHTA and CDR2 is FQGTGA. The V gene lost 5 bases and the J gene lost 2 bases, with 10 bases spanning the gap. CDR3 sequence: CASSPDIAYEQYF. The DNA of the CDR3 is TGTGCCAGCAGCCCCGACATAGCCTACGAGCAGTACTTC.

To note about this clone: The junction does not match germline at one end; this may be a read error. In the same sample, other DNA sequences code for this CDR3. The CDR3 nucleotides read TGTGCCAGCAGCTTGAGAGAGGCCCTGAACTCCTATGAGCAGTACTTC. Translation: CASSLREALNSYEQYF. The rearrangement uses TRBV5-4 and TRBJ2-7, with unresolved D. Per germline, CDR1 SGHNT and CDR2 YYREEE (reference sequence). The CDR3 covers 16 residues.